These 21 T cell receptor beta chains share one sample of origin, sequenced in a study of OX40 agonist ivuxolimab in advanced cancers. Measured with immunoSEQ multiplex PCR; TCRdb has only the in-frame clones, and not every one. This table holds approximately 94,000 clones, 80% to 95% found once. The input for sequencing was CD4+ or CD8+ T cells sorted from blood, taken in a trial of the OX40 agonist ivuxolimab. Receptors were obtained from an adult with an advanced solid tumor such as melanoma, head and neck, liver or kidney cancer.

The CDR3 nucleotides read TGTGCCAGCAGCCCGTGGGACAGCGGTCAAGAGACCCAGTACTTC. Its protein is CASSPWDSGQETQYF. The rearrangement joins TRBV11-2 to TRBJ2-5, with 7 bases lining up with TRBD1. Germline assignment: CDR1 SGHAT and CDR2 FQNNGV. Trimming at V came to 5 bases and at J to 2 bases, leaving 8 bases not matched to a gene. This CDR3 is built from 15 residues. Full variable domain (rest looked up from reference TRBV11-2 and TRBJ2-5): EAGVAQSPRYKIIEKRQSVAFWCNPISGHATLYWYQQILGQGPKLLIQFQNNGVVDDSQLPKDRFSAERLKGVDSTLKIQPAKLEDSAVYLCASSPWDSGQETQYFGPGTRLLVL.

This chain connects TRBV9 to TRBJ1-2; 11 bases match TRBD1. V was pared by 3 bases and J by 7 bases, with 2 bases of the junction left unmatched. The CDR3 is made up of 13 amino acids. Germline CDR1 reads SGDLS; CDR2 reads YYNGEE. The CDR3 spells CASSAGQGAGYTF. The CDR3 DNA reads TGTGCCAGCAGCGCCGGACAGGGGGCTGGCTACACCTTC.

The chain has TRBV6-1 and TRBJ1-2; D is undetermined. The V end was cut by 6 bases, the J end by 6 bases, with 20 bases between. CDR1 is MNHNS and CDR2 is SASEGT in the germline V gene. The CDR3 runs 15 residues. CDR3 nucleotides: TGTGCCAGCAGCGAGAGTTTTCTGTCCGGGAATGGCTACACCTTC. Translated: CASSESFLSGNGYTF.

This sequence joins TRBV6-5 and TRBJ2-2; D ambiguous. The CDR3 spans 11 residues. The V gene lost 5 bases and the J gene lost 4 bases, with 2 bases spanning the gap. Germline assignment: CDR1 MNHEY and CDR2 SVGAGI. CDR3 in amino acids: CASSGTGELFF. CDR3 bases: TGTGCCAGCAGTGGCACCGGGGAGCTGTTTTTT.

This sequence joins TRBV6-5 and TRBJ1-1; D is uncertain. V lost 0 bases, J lost 6 bases, and 8 bases lay in between. This CDR3 has 13 residues. In germline, CDR1 is MNHEY, CDR2 SVGAGI. CDR3 in amino acids: CASSYSPGAEAFF. For the CDR3, the DNA is TGTGCCAGCAGTTACTCACCAGGTGCTGAAGCTTTCTTT.

The chain combines TRBV7-9 with TRBJ1-2; 10 positions agree with TRBD1. Germline V gene lookup returns CDR1 SEHNR and CDR2 FQNEAQ (reference sequence). The J segment lost 5 bases and the V segment lost 5 bases, leaving 5 bases of the junction unmatched. The CDR3 covers 14 residues. This chain's CDR3 is CASSPTGGGYGYTF. The CDR3 coding sequence is TGTGCCAGCAGCCCGACAGGGGGCGGGTATGGCTACACCTTC. Complete variable domain (other parts from reference TRBV7-9 and TRBJ1-2): DTGVSQNPRHKITKRGQNVTFRCDPISEHNRLYWYRQTLGQGPEFLTYFQNEAQLEKSRLLSDRFSAERPKGSFSTLEIQRTEQGDSAMYLCASSPTGGGYGYTFGSGTRLTVV.

The chain links TRBV5-3 to TRBJ2-3; no definite D call. TRBV5-3 counts as an open reading frame of uncertain function. Trimming removed 5 bases at V and 10 bases at J, with 14 bases between. The CDR3 runs to 12 residues. CDR3 nucleotides: TGTGCCAGAAGTTCGGCCCGGATAGCGCAGTATTTT. Amino acids: CARSSARIAQYF.

The chain joins TRBV9 to TRBJ2-7; D is perhaps TRBD1 (6 bases). This CDR3 has 14 residues. The germline CDR1 and CDR2 sequences are SGDLS and YYNGEE. Deletions cut 0 bases from V and 3 bases from J, with 10 bases between. CDR3 sequence: CASSVAGVGYEQYF. The CDR3 DNA follows: TGTGCCAGCAGCGTAGCAGGGGTGGGCTACGAGCAGTACTTC.

The chain uses TRBV10-1 and TRBJ2-3, with TRBD2 matching over 15 bases. The V gene's germline CDR1 is WNHNN and CDR2 SYGVQD (reference sequence). The CDR3 covers 18 residues. The J segment lost 4 bases and the V segment lost 4 bases, leaving 9 bases of the junction unmatched. The CDR3 spells CASSAGLAGGAPPDTQYF. The CDR3 DNA sequence: TGCGCCAGCAGTGCGGGACTAGCGGGGGGAGCCCCCCCAGATACGCAGTATTTT.

This clone was found a few times. CDR3 DNA sequence: TGTGCCAGCGGCACATGGCAGGGCCTCTATGGCTACACCTTC. It codes for CASGTWQGLYGYTF. This chain uses TRBV21-1 with TRBJ1-2; the DNA was not used to check the table's D call, TRBD1. TRBV21-1 has pseudogene status. CDR3 length: 14 amino acids.

The V gene is TRBV7-2, the J gene TRBJ2-7; D is uncertain. Trimming cost V 1 base and J 2 bases, with 9 bases left between them. CDR3 length equals 14 residues. Germline CDR1 and CDR2: SGHTA and FQGNSA. CDR3 bases: TGTGCCAGCAGCTTAGACCCAGGTACCTACGAGCAGTACTTC. The encoded protein is CASSLDPGTYEQYF.

The chain has TRBV6-5 and TRBJ1-2, with a tentative D call TRBD1 (6 bases). The CDR3 is made up of 13 amino acids. Trimming cost V 6 bases and J 0 bases, with 8 bases left between them. Germline V CDR1 and CDR2: MNHEY, SVGAGI. The CDR3 sequence is CASRGHSNYGYTF. Here the CDR3 DNA reads TGTGCCAGCAGGGGACACTCTAACTATGGCTACACCTTC.

This sequence joins TRBV11-2 and TRBJ1-4; the D is unclear. Germline loops: CDR1 SGHAT, CDR2 FQNNGV. Trimming took 5 bases from V and 12 from J, leaving 13 bases between them. The CDR3 is 12 residues long. CDR3 sequence: CASSLSFGELFF. The CDR3 DNA is TGTGCCAGCAGCCTAAGTTTCGGCGAACTGTTTTTT. Full variable domain (missing parts from reference TRBV11-2 and TRBJ1-4): EAGVAQSPRYKIIEKRQSVAFWCNPISGHATLYWYQQILGQGPKLLIQFQNNGVVDDSQLPKDRFSAERLKGVDSTLKIQPAKLEDSAVYLCASSLSFGELFFGSGTQLSVL.

On this clone itself: Different DNA sequences within this sample yield the same CDR3. The chain is built from TRBV7-2 and TRBJ1-5; D uncertain. V lost 2 bases, J lost 0 bases, and 5 bases lay in between. Looked up from germline, CDR1 is SGHTA and CDR2 is FQGNSA. This CDR3 is built from 14 residues. The CDR3 protein is CASSLWDSNQPQHF. The DNA of the CDR3 is TGTGCCAGCAGCTTATGGGATAGCAATCAGCCCCAGCATTTT.

This rearrangement joins TRBV5-8 to TRBJ2-5; 7 bases line up with TRBD1. The J call is doubtful: the DNA matches TRBJ2-7 better. The CDR3 length is 11 residues. Germline-derived CDR1 and CDR2 are SGHTS and YDEGEE. Written as DNA, the CDR3 is TGTGCCAGCCTAACAGGGGTCGAGCAGTACTTC. This translates into CASLTGVEQYF.

CDR3 region: CASSLPGRVLDTQYF. CDR3 DNA: TGTGCCAGCAGCTTACCGGGTAGGGTGTTAGATACGCAGTATTTT. The J gene is TRBJ2-3, the V gene TRBV11-2; D unclear. V was cut by 2 bases and J by 5 bases, with 14 bases left in between. This CDR3 spans 15 amino acids. Germline V lookup: CDR1 SGHAT, CDR2 FQNNGV.

The rearrangement joins TRBV10-1 to TRBJ2-5, with D possibly being TRBD1 or TRBD2 (5 bases each). V was clipped by 8 bases and J by 4 bases, with 14 bases between them. The germline gives CDR1 WNHNN, CDR2 SYGVQD (reference sequence). This CDR3 region has 13 residues. The CDR3 sequence: CASGPGPGETQYF. The CDR3 region has the DNA TGCGCCAGCGGGCCGGGGCCGGGAGAGACCCAGTACTTC.

This clone was counted a single time. This sequence joins TRBV28 and TRBJ2-5; D remains ambiguous. Trimming removed 3 bases at V and 5 bases at J, with 13 bases between. This CDR3 is built from 14 residues. Germline CDR1 is MDHEN and CDR2 is SYDVKM. CDR3 in amino acids: CASSFVPVWETQYF. The CDR3 DNA follows: TGTGCCAGCAGTTTCGTACCGGTTTGGGAGACCCAGTACTTC.

This chain connects TRBV14 to TRBJ2-7; TRBD2 matches 8 bases. V shed 1 base and J 3 bases; nucleotides not matched to a gene: 5. This CDR3 is built from 15 residues. Germline V gives CDR1 SGHDN, CDR2 FVKESK. The DNA for the CDR3 is TGTGCCAGCAGCCAAGGAAGCGGGAGAGGCTACGAGCAGTACTTC. Amino acids: CASSQGSGRGYEQYF.

This chain joins TRBV6-5 and TRBJ2-7; maybe TRBD1 (5 bases). With 6 bases removed from V and 5 bases from J, the gap between germline ends came to 20 bases. The CDR3 has 15 amino acids. Germline V gene data show CDR1 as MNHEY and CDR2 as SVGAGI. CDR3 in amino acids: CASRPYKGVSHEQYF. The CDR3 coding sequence is TGTGCCAGCAGGCCGTATAAAGGGGTATCCCACGAGCAGTACTTC.

The rearrangement joins TRBV27 to TRBJ2-3; a weak D match, TRBD2 (5 bases). The CDR3 runs 14 residues. Germline-derived CDR1 and CDR2 are MNHEY and SMNVEV (reference sequence). The ends were cut back, 2 bases at V and 6 bases at J, with 12 bases in the middle. The chain's CDR3 is CASSLVPRGDTQYF. The CDR3 coding sequence is TGTGCCAGCAGTTTAGTTCCCCGAGGGGATACGCAGTATTTT.